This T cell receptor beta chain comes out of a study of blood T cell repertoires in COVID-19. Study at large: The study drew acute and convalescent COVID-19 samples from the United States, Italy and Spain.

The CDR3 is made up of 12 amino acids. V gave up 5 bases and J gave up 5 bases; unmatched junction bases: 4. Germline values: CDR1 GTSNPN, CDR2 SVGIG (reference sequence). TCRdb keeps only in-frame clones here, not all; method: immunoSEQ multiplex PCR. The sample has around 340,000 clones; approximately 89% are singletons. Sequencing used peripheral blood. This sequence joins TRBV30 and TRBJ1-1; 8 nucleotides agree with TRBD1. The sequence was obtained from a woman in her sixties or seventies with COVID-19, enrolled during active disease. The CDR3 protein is CAWDRGPTEAFF. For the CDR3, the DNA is TGTGCCTGGGACAGGGGCCCTACTGAAGCTTTCTTT.